This section outlines one T cell receptor beta chain sequence together with its context. Antigen specificity is unknown. The data are from a study of CXCR3-negative and CXCR3-positive naive CD8 T cells. Study conclusions and caveats: CXCR3-positive naive cells carried more hydrophobic TRB CDR3s than CXCR3-negative ones.

Libraries were UMI-labeled 5' RACE TRB cDNA. TCRdb re-called the 5' RACE reads; every CDR3 protein appears as one record, without DNA. This table lists tens of thousands of distinct CDR3 sequences. Every CD8+ subset sample held a few hundred thousand flow-sorted cells, done in triplicate. CDR3 length: 12 residues. Germline-derived CDR1 and CDR2 are SGHTA and FQGNSA. The chain carries TRBV7-2 and TRBJ2-1. Material: naive CXCR3+ CD8+ T cells from blood. As to subset: CD45RO-CCR7+CD27+CD95- naive CD8+ T cells expressing CXCR3 (TNR3+). The origin of this receptor is a human donor in good health. Some clones in this sample may be carry-over from other donors' samples. This CDR3 is CATTSSYNEQFF. Looking up the rest from reference TRBV7-2 and TRBJ2-1 gives the full variable domain: GAGVSQSPSNKVTEKGKDVELRCDPISGHTALYWYRQSLGQGLEFLIYFQGNSAPDKSGLPSDRFSAERTGGSVSTLTIQRTQQEDSAVYLCATTSSYNEQFFGPGTRLTVL.